This entry lists 6 T cell receptor beta chains sequenced from one sample in a study of naive and memory T cell subsets. Ligated cDNA underwent four rounds of PCR with nested alpha and beta constant region primers and SP2. TCRdb re-derived calls from the 5' RACE reads in MiXCR, one entry per CDR3 protein. The profile shows some 60,000 distinct CDR3 sequences, about 7.1% of them singletons. A UMI-containing oligonucleotide was joined by 3' ligation to the TCR cDNA template. These receptors were taken from a female donor in good health.

This clonotype was picked up many times. This chain uses TRBV12-3 or TRBV12-4 with TRBJ2-4, with 10 bases identical to TRBD1. V gave up 3 bases and J gave up 2 bases; unmatched junction bases: 16. The CDR3 length is 20 residues. CDR3 nucleotide sequence: TGTGCCAGCAGTTTTGGGTCTATGGTTCGGACAGGGGGTACCAAAAACATTCAGTACTTC. Its translation: CASSFGSMVRTGGTKNIQYF.

This clonotype was counted ten times or more. DNA for the CDR3: TGTGCCAGTAGTATACAGGGTACCACTGAAGCTTTCTTT. Its translation: CASSIQGTTEAFF. The rearrangement joins TRBV19 to TRBJ1-1; TRBD1 is a possible D gene (5 bases). The germline V gene has CDR1 LNHDA and CDR2 SQIVND (reference sequence). The CDR3 sequence is 13 residues long. V lost 2 bases and J lost 4, with 8 bases in between.

The CDR3 protein is CASSYHPLGTGTTF. As DNA, the CDR3 is TGTGCCAGCAGTTATCATCCCCTTGGAACAGGGACGACCTTC. V is TRBV6-5 and J is TRBJ1-2; possible D gene TRBD1, 6 bases. There are 14 residues in the CDR3. In germline, CDR1 is MNHEY, CDR2 SVGAGI. Deletions cut 3 bases from V and 14 bases from J, with 22 bases between.

The rearrangement uses TRBV7-9 and TRBJ2-3, with D perhaps matching TRBD1 (8 bases). Germline-derived CDR1 and CDR2 are SEHNR and FQNEAQ (reference sequence). The CDR3 sequence is 14 residues long. Trimming pared 3 bases from V and 5 bases from J, leaving 12 bases between. As DNA, the CDR3 is TGTGCCAGCAGCTTGGACAGGGAGGGAGATACGCAGTATTTT. This codes for CASSLDREGDTQYF. The entire variable domain, with the rest obtained from reference TRBV7-9 and TRBJ2-3, is as follows: DTGVSQNPRHKITKRGQNVTFRCDPISEHNRLYWYRQTLGQGPEFLTYFQNEAQLEKSRLLSDRFSAERPKGSFSTLEIQRTEQGDSAMYLCASSLDREGDTQYFGPGTRLTVL.

V usage is TRBV3-1 and J usage is TRBJ2-7; tentative D call: TRBD2 (6 bases). Germline CDR1 reads LGHDT; CDR2 reads YNNKEL (reference sequence). CDR3 length: 15 residues. Trimming cost V 4 bases and J 4 bases, with 17 bases left between them. CDR3 coding DNA: TGTGCCAGCAGCCTGCGCAGCCTCGGGGGATACGAGCAGTACTTC. This gives the protein CASSLRSLGGYEQYF.

At least ten counts were recorded for this clonotype. The rearrangement links TRBV6-1 to TRBJ2-3; D possibly corresponds to TRBD2 (5 bases). The CDR3 sequence is 14 residues long. The germline CDR1 and CDR2 sequences are MNHNS and SASEGT. Trimming shortened V by 1 base and J by 4 bases, and 9 bases separated the two germline ends. The CDR3 spells CASSEVSVADTQYF. The CDR3 DNA reads as TGTGCCAGCAGTGAAGTTAGCGTCGCAGATACGCAGTATTTT.